Listed here are 9 T cell receptor beta chains from one sample, sequenced in a study of T-cell reconstitution after alpha-beta-depleted transplantation in children. As it was prepared, the TCRbeta library received unique molecular identifiers. TCRdb reprocessed the PCR reads via MiXCR and lists one record per CDR3 protein. The sample shows hundreds of thousands of distinct CDR3 sequences, approximately 12% of them seen only once. Sequencing was performed on PBMCs, mostly from graft donor cells, taken 360 days after TCRalphabeta/CD19-depleted stem cell transplant. These TCRs come from a male patient younger than 18 who had a stem cell transplant for acute myeloid leukemia, so the T cells may come from the graft donor.

This clonotype was seen many times. The rearrangement joins TRBV10-2 to TRBJ2-3; TRBD2 agrees at 11 bases. Per germline, CDR1 WSHSY and CDR2 SAAADI. The junction had 9 bases not matched to a gene; V was cut back by 2 bases and J by 5 bases. CDR3 length: 17 residues. This chain's CDR3 is CASSESRGLAVLDTQYF. CDR3 sequence (DNA): TGCGCCAGCAGTGAGAGTCGGGGACTAGCGGTATTAGATACGCAGTATTTT.

This clonotype was found many times. The chain joins TRBV7-8 to TRBJ2-3; 12 bases are shared with TRBD2. The germline CDR1 and CDR2 sequences are SGHVS and FQNEAQ. This CDR3 contains 15 residues. J was trimmed by 6 bases and V by 5 bases; bases with no gene match: 6. Here the CDR3 DNA reads TGTGCCAGCAGCCGACTAGCGGGAGACTGGGATACGCAGTATTTT. It specifies CASSRLAGDWDTQYF.

The genes are TRBV4-1 and TRBJ1-5, with TRBD1 matching 8 bases. Germline V gene lookup returns CDR1 MGHRA and CDR2 YSYEKL. J was trimmed by 2 bases and V by 2 bases; bases with no gene match: 5. The CDR3 consists of 16 residues. DNA of the CDR3: TGCGCCAGCAGCCAAAAGACAGGGGTCGGCAATCAGCCCCAGCATTTT. Its translation: CASSQKTGVGNQPQHF.

This clonotype was counted only a few times. The chain employs TRBV7-9 and TRBJ2-7, with 11 positions matching TRBD2. With 6 bases clipped from V and 3 bases from J, the junction kept 7 bases outside the gene matches. Looked up from germline, CDR1 is SEHNR and CDR2 is FQNEAQ (reference sequence). There are 15 residues in the CDR3. CDR3 nucleotide sequence: TGTGCCAGCAGAAGACTAGCGGGACCCTTCTACGAGCAGTACTTC. Its protein product is CASRRLAGPFYEQYF. The variable domain in full, with the rest retrieved from reference TRBV7-9 and TRBJ2-7, is DTGVSQNPRHKITKRGQNVTFRCDPISEHNRLYWYRQTLGQGPEFLTYFQNEAQLEKSRLLSDRFSAERPKGSFSTLEIQRTEQGDSAMYLCASRRLAGPFYEQYFGPGTRLTVT.

There are a few counts of this clonotype. The V and J genes are TRBV24-1 and TRBJ1-1; D ambiguous. This CDR3 comprises 12 residues. Trimming removed 5 bases from V and 1 base from J, with 4 bases in between. Germline CDR1 reads KGHDR; CDR2 reads SFDVKD. The CDR3 DNA reads TGTGCCACCAGTGGCTGGAACACTGAAGCTTTCTTT. It yields the protein CATSGWNTEAFF.

The rearrangement uses TRBV20-1 and TRBJ2-7; no definite D call. Trimming took off 3 bases at V and 0 bases at J, with 21 bases between the two ends. The CDR3 runs to 17 residues. In germline, CDR1 is DFQATT, CDR2 SNEGSKA (reference sequence). The CDR3: CSASLGDYSWGSYEQYF. Written as DNA, the CDR3 is TGCAGTGCTAGCCTCGGAGATTACTCATGGGGCTCCTACGAGCAGTACTTC.

There are many counts of this clonotype. The gene calls are TRBV29-1 and TRBJ1-1; the D is unclear. The CDR3 totals 11 residues. Germline CDR1 reads SQVTM; CDR2 reads ANQGSEA. V was cut by 4 bases and J by 6 bases, with 9 bases left in between. The CDR3 DNA is TGCAGCGTTGGGGGTGGCCCTGAAGCTTTCTTT. It specifies CSVGGGPEAFF.

The V gene is TRBV27, the J gene TRBJ2-5; 7 nucleotides line up with TRBD1. V shed 4 bases, J shed 3 bases, and the junction held 8 bases outside the gene matches. Germline assignment: CDR1 MNHEY and CDR2 SMNVEV (reference sequence). The CDR3 is made up of 15 amino acids. The CDR3 sequence: CASSSRQGREETQYF. CDR3 bases: TGTGCCAGCAGTTCACGACAGGGTAGGGAAGAGACCCAGTACTTC.

In the case of this clonotype: A much larger clonotype is one base distant, so this may be a read error. The chain employs TRBV7-7 and TRBJ2-2, with D perhaps matching TRBD2 (6 bases). CDR1 and CDR2 from the germline V gene are SSHAT and FNYEAQ (reference sequence). The CDR3 spans 13 residues. CDR3 sequence reads: CASSSSNLGEVFF. In DNA form, the CDR3 reads TGTGCTAGCAGCTCCAGCAACCTCGGGGAGGTGTTTTTT.